This entry describes one T cell receptor (beta chain). This record comes from a study of blood T cell repertoires in COVID-19. Overall study: Sites across the United States, Italy and Spain contributed samples from acute and convalescent COVID-19. PBMCs, B-cell-depleted T cells, or T cells were the source of the cDNA or gDNA that made up the material.

Some clones are missing from TCRdb's copy, which holds only in-frame ones; the method was immunoSEQ multiplex PCR. The sample lists 150,000 to 200,000 clones, about 86% occurring once. Germline CDR1 is SNHLY and CDR2 is FYNNEI. Trimming removed 6 bases from V and 0 bases from J, with 9 bases in between. CDR3 length: 14 amino acids. Source material: peripheral blood. The chain is built from TRBV2 and TRBJ1-5; D possibly corresponds to TRBD1 (5 bases). The TCR sequence derives from a woman between 70 and 85 years old with COVID-19, enrolled during active disease. The CDR3 spells CASRPTGSNQPQHF. The CDR3 DNA reads as TGTGCCAGCAGACCTACAGGTAGCAATCAGCCCCAGCATTTT.